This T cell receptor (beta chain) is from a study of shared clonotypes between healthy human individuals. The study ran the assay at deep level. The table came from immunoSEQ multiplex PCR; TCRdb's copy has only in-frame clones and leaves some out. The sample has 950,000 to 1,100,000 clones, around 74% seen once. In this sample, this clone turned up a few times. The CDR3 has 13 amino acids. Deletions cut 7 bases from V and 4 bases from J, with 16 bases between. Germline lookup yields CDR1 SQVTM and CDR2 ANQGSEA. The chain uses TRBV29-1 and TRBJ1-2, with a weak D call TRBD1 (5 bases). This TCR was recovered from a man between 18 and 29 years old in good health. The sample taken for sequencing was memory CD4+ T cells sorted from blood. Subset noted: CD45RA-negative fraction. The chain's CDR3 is CSAPGTGLYGYTF. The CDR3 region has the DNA TGCAGCGCCCCAGGGACCGGCCTCTATGGCTACACCTTC.